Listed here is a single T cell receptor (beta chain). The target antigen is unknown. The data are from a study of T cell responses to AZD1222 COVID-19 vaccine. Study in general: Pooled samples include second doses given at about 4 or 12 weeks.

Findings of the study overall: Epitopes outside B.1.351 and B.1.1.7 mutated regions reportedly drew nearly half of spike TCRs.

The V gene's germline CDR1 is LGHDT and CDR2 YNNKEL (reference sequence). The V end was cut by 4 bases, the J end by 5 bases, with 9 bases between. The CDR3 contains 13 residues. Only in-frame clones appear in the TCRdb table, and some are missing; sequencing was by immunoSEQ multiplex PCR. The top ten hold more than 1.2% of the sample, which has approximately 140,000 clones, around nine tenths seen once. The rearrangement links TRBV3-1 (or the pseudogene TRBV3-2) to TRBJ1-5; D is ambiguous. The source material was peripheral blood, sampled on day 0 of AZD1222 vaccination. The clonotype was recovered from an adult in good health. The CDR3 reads CASSLSGDQPQHF. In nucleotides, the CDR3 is TGTGCCAGCAGCCTAAGCGGAGATCAGCCCCAGCATTTT.